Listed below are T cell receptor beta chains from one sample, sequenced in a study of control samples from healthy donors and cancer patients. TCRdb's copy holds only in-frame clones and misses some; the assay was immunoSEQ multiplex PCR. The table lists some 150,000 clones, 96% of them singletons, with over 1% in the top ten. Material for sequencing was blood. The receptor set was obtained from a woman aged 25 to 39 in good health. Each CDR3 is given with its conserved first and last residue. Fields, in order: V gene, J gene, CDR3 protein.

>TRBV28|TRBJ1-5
CASSSPQGGNQPQHF
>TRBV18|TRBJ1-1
CASSPPGQLNTEAFF
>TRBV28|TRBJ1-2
CASAGDDYGYTF
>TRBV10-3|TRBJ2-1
CAIGEGIGSYNEQFF
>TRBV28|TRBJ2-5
CASSSGTSGMGGTQYF
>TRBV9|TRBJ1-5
CASSVGQGVSQPQHF
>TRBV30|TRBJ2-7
CAWSHGGYEQYF
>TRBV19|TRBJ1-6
CASSISPGDSPLHF
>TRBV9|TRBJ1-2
CASSVTSGPSDGYTF
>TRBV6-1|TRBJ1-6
CASSETPGQGNSPLHF
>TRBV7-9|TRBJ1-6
CASSKGSLNSPLHF
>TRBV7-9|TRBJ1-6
CASSLSGSSYNSPLHF
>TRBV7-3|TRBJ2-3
CASSLAGGPHTQYF